Listed below are T cell receptor beta chains from one sample, sequenced in a study of control samples from healthy donors and cancer patients. Here immunoSEQ multiplex PCR was the method, and the copy in TCRdb shows in-frame clones only, minus some. The sample has around 55,000 clones, 95% to 97% seen once. Sequencing used blood. The receptors were sampled from a young woman in good health. Both conserved end residues are part of each CDR3. The order of the fields is clone size, V gene, D gene, J gene, CDR3 protein, CDR3 DNA. D genes are given only for firm matches. Only part of the rows carry a size: once, few, many, or a class if the clone is expanded.

NA	TRBV6-6	TRBD1	TRBJ2-7	CASSFAGGAPYEQYF	TGTGCCAGCAGTTTCGCAGGGGGCGCCCCCTACGAGCAGTACTTC
NA	TRBV4-3	TRBD1	TRBJ1-4	CASSQWDREKLFF	TGCGCCAGCAGCCAATGGGACAGGGAAAAACTGTTTTTT
NA	TRBV19	NA	TRBJ1-1	CASSILGATEAFF	TGTGCCAGTAGTATTTTGGGGGCTACTGAAGCTTTCTTT
NA	TRBV4-2	NA	TRBJ2-5	CASSQSWGQETQYF	TGTGCCAGCAGCCAAAGTTGGGGCCAAGAGACCCAGTACTTC
NA	TRBV28	NA	TRBJ2-2	CASSPDRITGELFF	TGTGCCAGCAGTCCCGACAGGATCACCGGGGAGCTGTTTTTT
NA	TRBV29-1	NA	TRBJ2-1	CSARPRGEQFF	TGCAGCGCTCGCCCTCGGGGCGAGCAGTTCTTC
NA	TRBV9	TRBD1	TRBJ1-6	CASSVGQGEGSPLHF	TGTGCCAGCAGCGTAGGCCAGGGGGAGGGTTCACCCCTCCACTTT
NA	TRBV7-9	NA	TRBJ2-7	CASSLWGNEQYF	TGTGCCAGCAGCTTATGGGGTAACGAGCAGTACTTC
NA	TRBV6-5	TRBD1	TRBJ2-7	CASSRTGSSYEQYF	TGTGCCAGCAGCAGGACAGGGAGCTCCTACGAGCAGTACTTC
once	TRBV11-2	TRBD1	TRBJ1-1	CASSFTQTGVVGDTEAFF	TGTGCCAGCAGCTTTACCCAGACAGGGGTTGTTGGTGACACTGAAGCTTTCTTT
NA	TRBV19	NA	TRBJ1-2	CASSTPWGMDYGYTF	TGTGCCAGTAGTACCCCGTGGGGGATGGACTATGGCTACACCTTC
NA	TRBV7-9	NA	TRBJ2-2	CASSLRPGETGELFF	TGTGCCAGCAGCTTAAGGCCCGGGGAGACCGGGGAGCTGTTTTTT
NA	TRBV2	NA	TRBJ2-3	CALWLDTQYF	TGTGCCCTCTGGTTAGATACGCAGTATTTT